This T cell receptor (beta chain) was captured by sequencing in a study of T cells expressing NK-cell markers. With regard to this clonotype: The antigen remains unidentified.

Reprocessing the 5' RACE reads, TCRdb reports a single entry for every CDR3 protein and omits DNA. This table lists under 200,000 distinct CDR3 sequences. Findings of the study overall: CD8+ T cells in roughly six donors included dominant NKG2C+ clonotypes at 1.0-7.0%. Similarly, these clonotypes led the CD3+CD56-NKG2C+ fraction as well in several donors. HCMV specificity of the expanded NKG2C+ T cell clones was not established.

Per germline, CDR1 MNHNY and CDR2 SVGAGI (reference sequence). The length of the CDR3 is 12 residues. Material for sequencing was blood T cells: a sorted CD56 or NKG2C T cell subset, CD4+ or CD8+ T cells, or bulk PBMC T cells (not recorded which). The genes are TRBV6-6 and TRBJ1-3. The receptor's source is a woman between 18 and 70 years old in good health. CDR3 loop: CASMESGNTIYF.